The 32 T cell receptor beta chains given below trace back to one sample, sequenced in a study of blood T cell repertoires in COVID-19. Sequencing was performed with immunoSEQ multiplex PCR; in TCRdb, only in-frame clones are kept and a portion is missing. Among fewer than 200,000 clones, approximately 90% were seen once, and the ten largest hold 4.5% to 5%. The sequenced sample was peripheral blood. These receptors originate from a man aged 18-30 years with COVID-19, enrolled during active disease.

The gene calls are TRBV6-5 and TRBJ1-2; maybe TRBD1 (6 bases). This CDR3 contains 15 residues. CDR1 is MNHEY and CDR2 is SVGAGI in the germline V gene. Trimming left V 7 bases short and J 8 bases short, with 23 bases between. The CDR3 DNA reads as TGTGCCAGCACCCTGACAGGAGGAGTTGGCGTAGGCTACACCTTC. Translated: CASTLTGGVGVGYTF.

The chain recombines TRBV27 with TRBJ1-5; 9 bases are a match to TRBD1. CDR3 length: 15 amino acids. V was clipped by 6 bases and J by 2 bases; unmatched bases: 5. Germline lookup yields CDR1 MNHEY and CDR2 SMNVEV (reference sequence). The CDR3 DNA reads TGTGCCAGCAGCCGGGGACAGGGACGCAATCAGCCCCAGCATTTT. As protein: CASSRGQGRNQPQHF.

This chain connects TRBV7-9 to TRBJ1-6; D is ambiguous. Germline loops: CDR1 SEHNR, CDR2 FQNEAQ (reference sequence). The V and J ends lost 5 bases and 8 bases respectively, with 13 bases between them. The CDR3 consists of 14 residues. Here the CDR3 reads CASSPQNGDSPLHF. The CDR3 bases are TGTGCCAGCAGCCCCCAGAACGGGGATTCACCCCTCCACTTT.

V usage is TRBV9 and J usage is TRBJ2-1, with a possible D match to TRBD1 (7 bases). The CDR3 runs 10 residues. Germline V gene data show CDR1 as SGDLS and CDR2 as YYNGEE. Trimming left V 9 bases short and J 7 bases short, with 8 bases between. CDR3 nucleotides: TGTGCCACAGGGGGGAATGAGCAGTTCTTC. Translation gives CATGGNEQFF.

The chain combines TRBV19 with TRBJ2-2, with D perhaps TRBD1 (6 bases). Germline assignment: CDR1 LNHDA and CDR2 SQIVND (reference sequence). This CDR3 is built from 18 residues. Trimming shortened V by 5 bases and J by 4 bases, and 23 bases separated the two germline ends. CDR3: CASSPPRPGHGSTGELFF. The CDR3 region has the DNA TGTGCCAGTAGTCCGCCCCGCCCGGGACATGGATCCACCGGGGAGCTGTTTTTT.

V gene TRBV5-5 combines with J gene TRBJ2-7; 9 bases match TRBD2. This CDR3 has 15 residues. The J segment lost 7 bases and the V segment lost 7 bases, leaving 15 bases of the junction unmatched. CDR1 SGHKS and CDR2 YYEKEE come from the germline V gene (reference sequence). The CDR3 reads CASRARIAGAGEQYF. The CDR3 DNA reads as TGTGCCAGCCGTGCTCGAATAGCGGGAGCCGGGGAGCAGTACTTC.

The chain combines TRBV5-6 with TRBJ1-2; possible D gene TRBD1, 6 bases. The CDR3 contains 14 residues. With 4 bases removed from V and 3 bases from J, the gap between germline ends came to 13 bases. Germline values: CDR1 SGHDT, CDR2 YYEEEE. This chain's CDR3 is CASSQGTVYYGYTF. Written as DNA, the CDR3 is TGTGCCAGCAGCCAGGGGACGGTCTACTATGGCTACACCTTC.

V gene TRBV2 combines with J gene TRBJ2-1; 11 bases map to TRBD2. The V segment lost 7 bases and the J segment 6 bases; nucleotides outside the gene matches: 8. The germline V gene encodes CDR1 SNHLY and CDR2 FYNNEI. The CDR3 is made up of 15 amino acids. CDR3 region: CASKALAGGGNEQFF. In DNA form, the CDR3 reads TGTGCCAGCAAAGCCCTAGCGGGAGGCGGCAATGAGCAGTTCTTC.

The chain couples TRBV21-1 to TRBJ1-5. TRBV21-1 is reported as a pseudogene. CDR3 size: 15 residues. CDR3: CASSSKVGGNQPQHF. The CDR3 bases are TGTGCCAGCAGCTCCAAAGTGGGGGGAAATCAGCCCCAGCATTTT.

This clone was counted between two and nine times. The CDR3 DNA is TGTGCCAGCAGAAAACAGGGGACCTACGAGCAGTACTTC. As protein: CASRKQGTYEQYF. J is TRBJ2-7 and V is TRBV6-7; 7 bases fit TRBD1. TRBV6-7 is identified as an open reading frame with a role that is uncertain. The V segment lost 6 bases and the J segment 2 bases; nucleotides outside the gene matches: 4. There are 13 residues in the CDR3.

The genes are TRBV18 and TRBJ2-7, with 8 bases that match TRBD2. This CDR3 spans 14 amino acids. Unmatched junction bases numbered 5, after V lost 6 bases and J lost 1 base. CDR1 KGHSH and CDR2 LQKENI come from the germline V gene. The CDR3 DNA reads TGTGCCAGCTCCCGAAGCGGGAGATCCTACGAGCAGTACTTC. Translating gives CASSRSGRSYEQYF.

The chain has TRBV4-1 and TRBJ1-2; TRBD1 matches at 8 bases. Germline values: CDR1 MGHRA, CDR2 YSYEKL. CDR3 size: 15 residues. J was trimmed by 2 bases and V by 6 bases; bases with no gene match: 8. Here the CDR3 DNA reads TGCGCCAGCAGGTACCGACAGGGGACGAACTATGGCTACACCTTC. Protein: CASRYRQGTNYGYTF.

The V gene is TRBV29-1, the J gene TRBJ2-3; a weak D match, TRBD2 (6 bases). Germline V gene data show CDR1 as SQVTM and CDR2 as ANQGSEA. CDR3 length: 16 residues. With 7 bases removed from V and 2 bases from J, the gap between germline ends came to 22 bases. The CDR3 reads CSGGNRGSTFTDTQYF. The CDR3 DNA follows: TGCAGCGGAGGGAATCGGGGGAGCACTTTCACAGATACGCAGTATTTT.

The chain joins TRBV13 to TRBJ1-2; TRBD1 matches 7 bases. Germline values: CDR1 PRHDT, CDR2 FYEKMQ (reference sequence). The CDR3 consists of 14 residues. Trimming removed 2 bases from V and 8 bases from J; junction bases left unmatched: 8. The DNA for the CDR3 is TGTGCCAGCAGCTTAAACACAGGGGATAGGGGCTACACCTTC. Residues: CASSLNTGDRGYTF.

The rearrangement joins TRBV15 to TRBJ1-1, with 7 positions matching TRBD1. Germline-derived CDR1 and CDR2 are LNHNV and YYDKDF (reference sequence). The CDR3 spans 14 residues. V was pared by 6 bases and J by 6 bases, with 10 bases of the junction left unmatched. CDR3 in amino acids: CATRPRQGTPEAFF. In DNA, the CDR3 is TGTGCCACCAGGCCCCGACAGGGAACACCTGAAGCTTTCTTT. Variable domain in full (rest from reference TRBV15 and TRBJ1-1): DAMVIQNPRYQVTQFGKPVTLSCSQTLNHNVMYWYQQKSSQAPKLLFHYYDKDFNNEADTPDNFQSRRPNTSFCFLDIRSPGLGDTAMYLCATRPRQGTPEAFFGQGTRLTVV.

This chain uses TRBV27 with TRBJ2-2, with 7 bases lining up with TRBD1. Trimming cost V 2 bases and J 6 bases; bases outside gene matches: 0. The CDR3 loop spans 13 amino acids. Germline loops: CDR1 MNHEY, CDR2 SMNVEV (reference sequence). The CDR3 region is CASSLTGAGELFF. In DNA form, the CDR3 reads TGTGCCAGCAGTTTAACAGGGGCCGGGGAGCTGTTTTTT.

V usage is TRBV19 and J usage is TRBJ1-1; 8 positions agree with TRBD1. The junction had 4 bases not matched to a gene; V was cut back by 3 bases and J by 4 bases. CDR3 size: 14 residues. Germline V gene lookup returns CDR1 LNHDA and CDR2 SQIVND (reference sequence). The CDR3 loop reads CASSIDQGATEAFF. The CDR3 DNA is TGTGCCAGTAGTATTGACCAGGGGGCCACTGAAGCTTTCTTT.

The rearrangement uses TRBV18 and TRBJ2-5; weak D call: TRBD2 (7 bases). This CDR3 has 15 residues. Germline V gene sequence: CDR1 KGHSH, CDR2 LQKENI. Trimming removed 1 base at V and 4 bases at J, with 13 bases between. In DNA form, the CDR3 reads TGTGCCAGCTCACCACGGGGGGGCCCCGGAGAGACCCAGTACTTC. This codes for CASSPRGGPGETQYF.

The chain couples TRBV18 to TRBJ2-7; 8 bases map to TRBD1. J lost 4 bases, V lost 1 base, and 9 bases had no gene match. Germline V CDR1 and CDR2: KGHSH, LQKENI. CDR3 size: 16 residues. CDR3 bases: TGTGCCAGCTCACCACGTCTTCAGGGGGCGGGTTACGAGCAGTACTTC. It specifies CASSPRLQGAGYEQYF.

V and J are TRBV14 and TRBJ2-1; 12 bases map to TRBD2. This CDR3 is built from 14 residues. Losses at the gene ends were 7 bases for V and 5 bases for J; bases not matched to a gene: 3. From germline, CDR1 is SGHDN and CDR2 FVKESK. For the CDR3, the DNA is TGTGCCAGCACCCTAGCGGGAGGGCACAATGAGCAGTTCTTC. Translating it yields CASTLAGGHNEQFF.

The chain carries TRBV4-1 and TRBJ1-2, with 7 bases fitting TRBD1. The CDR3 covers 15 residues. Per germline, CDR1 MGHRA and CDR2 YSYEKL. Unmatched junction bases numbered 7, after V lost 0 bases and J lost 6 bases. CDR3 protein: CASSQDPQGDDGYTF. The CDR3 DNA reads TGCGCCAGCAGCCAAGACCCCCAGGGGGACGATGGCTACACCTTC.

This CDR3 reads CASTKGVGATYEQYF. CDR3 DNA sequence: TGTGCCAGTACCAAAGGGGTAGGGGCAACCTACGAGCAGTACTTC. V and J are TRBV19 and TRBJ2-7, with a possible D match to TRBD1 (5 bases). Germline V gene lookup returns CDR1 LNHDA and CDR2 SQIVND (reference sequence). Trimming took off 7 bases at V and 2 bases at J, with 18 bases between the two ends. This CDR3 region has 15 residues. Based on the CDR3 plus reference TRBV19 and TRBJ2-7, the full variable domain is DGGITQSPKYLFRKEGQNVTLSCEQNLNHDAMYWYRQDPGQGLRLIYYSQIVNDFQKGDIAEGYSVSREKKESFPLTVTSAQKNPTAFYLCASTKGVGATYEQYFGPGTRLTVT.

The J gene is TRBJ1-4, the V gene TRBV5-1, with 7 bases fitting TRBD1. J lost 7 bases, V lost 0 bases, and 6 bases had no gene match. CDR1 is SGHRS and CDR2 is YFSETQ in the germline V gene. There are 15 residues in the CDR3. CDR3: CASSLGLGTVEKLFF. In DNA form, the CDR3 reads TGCGCCAGCAGCTTGGGATTGGGGACAGTTGAAAAACTGTTTTTT.

This chain links TRBV9 with TRBJ1-2, with D tentatively TRBD1 (5 bases). V lost 0 bases and J lost 2, with 20 bases in between. Germline CDR1 SGDLS, CDR2 YYNGEE. The CDR3 extends over 18 amino acids. CDR3 amino acids: CASSVATTDSNLNYGYTF. The CDR3 DNA is TGTGCCAGCAGCGTAGCTACGACAGACTCCAACTTAAACTATGGCTACACCTTC.

The chain uses TRBV28 and TRBJ2-4; the D gene is possibly TRBD2 (5 bases). Germline lookup yields CDR1 MDHEN and CDR2 SYDVKM. This CDR3 has 13 residues. Between the trimmed V and J ends, which lost 6 bases and 6 bases, there was a span of 12 bases. CDR3 nucleotide sequence: TGTGCCAGCAGAGAGGGCTACGCAAACATTCAGTACTTC. Protein: CASREGYANIQYF.

The V gene is TRBV7-9, the J gene TRBJ2-7; TRBD2 aligns across 8 bases. V gave up 3 bases and J gave up 0 bases; unmatched junction bases: 4. This CDR3 is built from 15 residues. Per germline, CDR1 SEHNR and CDR2 FQNEAQ (reference sequence). The DNA of the CDR3 is TGTGCCAGCAGCTTGCTAGCGGGCATCTCCTACGAGCAGTACTTC. Residues: CASSLLAGISYEQYF.

This chain uses TRBV4-2 with TRBJ1-5; 7 bases match TRBD1. Trimming removed 3 bases from V and 4 bases from J; junction bases left unmatched: 9. The CDR3 contains 16 residues. Per the germline V gene, CDR1 is LGHNA and CDR2 is YNFKEQ. CDR3 loop: CASSQGQTGRNQPQHF. The CDR3 coding sequence is TGTGCCAGCAGCCAGGGACAGACAGGTCGTAATCAGCCCCAGCATTTT.

In its sample, this clone was seen once. The V call is TRBV11-2, the J call TRBJ2-3; the match to TRBD1 covers 7 bases. The V gene's germline CDR1 is SGHAT and CDR2 FQNNGV. V was clipped by 1 base and J by 2 bases; unmatched bases: 3. The CDR3 length is 15 residues. The CDR3 is CASSLGTGHTDTQYF. The CDR3 region has the DNA TGTGCCAGCAGCTTAGGGACAGGTCACACAGATACGCAGTATTTT.

J is TRBJ1-1 and V is TRBV27; no clear D. The germline CDR1 and CDR2 sequences are MNHEY and SMNVEV (reference sequence). Trimming took 8 bases from V and 7 from J, leaving 11 bases between them. The CDR3 totals 11 residues. The CDR3 nucleotides read TGTGCCAGCCGACGAGGGTATGAAGCTTTCTTT. Amino acid sequence: CASRRGYEAFF.

Here the CDR3 DNA reads TGTGCCATCAGTGAAGAGGGAATTTATGGAGAAAAACTGTTTTTT. Encoded protein: CAISEEGIYGEKLFF. The chain links TRBV10-3 to TRBJ1-4; D is undetermined. The CDR3 loop spans 15 amino acids. Germline lookup yields CDR1 ENHRY and CDR2 SYGVKD. V dropped 3 bases and J dropped 8 bases, with 16 bases sitting between them.

In its sample, this clone was seen a few times. V and J are TRBV9 and TRBJ1-6; the match to TRBD1 covers 9 bases. CDR1 is SGDLS, CDR2 YYNGEE, per germline. The CDR3 is 17 amino acids. V shed 3 bases, J shed 8 bases, and the junction held 12 bases outside the gene matches. CDR3: CASSASGWTGEHSPLHF. The CDR3 DNA follows: TGTGCCAGCAGCGCCTCCGGTTGGACAGGGGAACATTCACCCCTCCACTTT. The variable domain in full, completed from reference TRBV9 and TRBJ1-6, reads DSGVTQTPKHLITATGQRVTLRCSPRSGDLSVYWYQQSLDQGLQFLIQYYNGEERAKGNILERFSAQQFPDLHSELNLSSLELGDSALYFCASSASGWTGEHSPLHFGNGTRLTVT.

The V call is TRBV20-1, the J call TRBJ2-2, with D uncertain. This CDR3 spans 11 amino acids. Trimming removed 4 bases at V and 8 bases at J, with 8 bases between. Germline V lookup: CDR1 DFQATT, CDR2 SNEGSKA (reference sequence). CDR3 protein: CSAISVGELFF. The CDR3 DNA is TGCAGTGCTATTTCCGTGGGGGAGCTGTTTTTT.